A few counts support the clone carrying this T cell receptor beta chain. As yet, its antigen is unknown. Germline loops: CDR1 ENHRY, CDR2 SYGVKD. Trimming cost V 8 bases and J 2 bases; bases outside gene matches: 7. The CDR3 length is 16 residues. The study made its TCR cDNA through 5'RACE template switching. That step introduced a universal primer site along with UMIs. MiXCR, run by TCRdb on the 5' RACE reads, gives a single entry per CDR3 protein. Found here are some 350,000 distinct CDR3 sequences, 4.1% of them singletons; the top ten hold around 23%. The entry originates in a study of T cells after yellow fever vaccination. Regarding the study as a whole: A minor fraction of clonotypes spanned both CD4 and CD8 compartments. The booster response re-showed most primary clones: more than 95% CD4, approximately 86% CD8.

The receptor was derived from a man aged 18 to 30 who received the YFV17D yellow fever vaccine. The V call is TRBV10-3, the J call TRBJ2-6; 9 nucleotides align to TRBD1. The source was PBMCs, collected 5 days after the yellow fever booster vaccination. The CDR3, as DNA: TGTGCCATCCTGGGACAGGGTACGACTGGGGCCAACGTCCTGACTTTC. As protein: CAILGQGTTGANVLTF.